The 27 T cell receptor beta chains below come from one sample, sequenced in a study of blood T cell repertoires in COVID-19. Here immunoSEQ multiplex PCR was the method, and the copy in TCRdb shows in-frame clones only, minus some. The sample holds about 170,000 clones; around 82% are singletons and the top ten take over 2%. Sequenced input: peripheral blood. Receptors were obtained from a human donor with acute or convalescent COVID-19. The donor label of this sample is uncertain.

This clone was seen a handful of times. The chain couples TRBV6-6 to TRBJ2-7; D possibly corresponds to TRBD2 (8 bases). V lost 6 bases to trimming and J lost 1 base, with 16 bases between them. Germline assignment: CDR1 MNHNY and CDR2 SVGAGI (reference sequence). The CDR3 length is 15 residues. CDR3 residues: CASRNRGLGSYEQYF. CDR3 DNA sequence: TGTGCCAGCAGAAACAGGGGACTAGGTTCCTACGAGCAGTACTTC.

This rearrangement joins TRBV28 to TRBJ1-2; possible D gene TRBD1, 6 bases. The CDR3 covers 14 residues. Germline loops: CDR1 MDHEN, CDR2 SYDVKM. The germline V and J ends were trimmed by 3 bases and 4 bases, with 12 bases remaining between them. The DNA for the CDR3 is TGTGCCAGCAGTTTGCTGACAGGAACCTATGGCTACACCTTC. Protein product: CASSLLTGTYGYTF.

The chain couples TRBV29-1 to TRBJ1-5, with D perhaps TRBD1 (6 bases). CDR1 is SQVTM, CDR2 ANQGSEA, per germline. The length of the CDR3 is 15 residues. Trimming took 1 base from V and 7 from J, leaving 17 bases between them. DNA for the CDR3: TGCAGCGTTGAAGGGAAGAACAGGGTGGGGCAGCCCCAGCATTTT. Protein product: CSVEGKNRVGQPQHF.

The V and J genes are TRBV7-2 and TRBJ2-5, with TRBD2 as a possible D gene (6 bases). From germline, CDR1 is SGHTA and CDR2 FQGNSA. CDR3 length equals 14 residues. V lost 7 bases and J lost 6, with 18 bases in between. The CDR3, as DNA: TGTGCCAGCACCCAGATGGAGGGGATCAAGACCCAGTACTTC. This translates into CASTQMEGIKTQYF.

This clone came up once. V and J are TRBV11-2 and TRBJ2-6; 7 positions agree with TRBD1. Germline CDR1 reads SGHAT; CDR2 reads FQNNGV. J lost 0 bases, V lost 1 base, and 9 bases had no gene match. This CDR3 region has 19 residues. The CDR3 sequence: CASSLVPGQASSGANVLTF. CDR3 nucleotide sequence: TGTGCCAGCAGCTTAGTCCCCGGACAGGCCAGCTCTGGGGCCAACGTCCTGACTTTC.

The genes are TRBV5-6 and TRBJ2-1, with TRBD2 as a possible D gene (5 bases). The CDR3 extends over 14 amino acids. Looked up from germline, CDR1 is SGHDT and CDR2 is YYEEEE. The V end lost 4 bases, the J end lost 7 bases, and 15 bases lay between the germline ends. CDR3 in DNA: TGTGCCAGCAGCCCTGCCTATGGGAGTAATGAGCAGTTCTTC. Protein product: CASSPAYGSNEQFF.

This clone was seen a few times. V is TRBV19 and J is TRBJ2-3, with TRBD1 matching over 11 bases. V lost 5 bases to trimming and J lost 5 bases; unmatched junction nucleotides: 6. Germline assignment: CDR1 LNHDA and CDR2 SQIVND (reference sequence). The CDR3 runs 15 residues. The CDR3 nucleotides read TGTGCCAGTAGTGTGGACAGGGGGCGGATAGATACGCAGTATTTT. Protein product: CASSVDRGRIDTQYF.

V and J are TRBV10-1 and TRBJ2-7; 7 bases map to TRBD1. The junction had 2 bases not matched to a gene; V was cut back by 8 bases and J by 1 base. The germline gives CDR1 WNHNN, CDR2 SYGVQD (reference sequence). There are 12 residues in the CDR3. CDR3: CASGDSSYEQYF. CDR3 nucleotide sequence: TGCGCCAGCGGGGACAGTTCCTACGAGCAGTACTTC.

J is TRBJ2-5 and V is TRBV5-1, with 7 positions matching TRBD1. Germline assignment: CDR1 SGHRS and CDR2 YFSETQ. The J segment lost 1 base and the V segment lost 4 bases, leaving 13 bases of the junction unmatched. The CDR3 has 17 amino acids. The CDR3 sequence: CASSTGQLSYRQETQYF. DNA of the CDR3: TGCGCCAGCAGCACGGGACAGCTATCCTATCGCCAAGAGACCCAGTACTTC. Looking up the rest from reference TRBV5-1 and TRBJ2-5 gives the full variable domain: KAGVTQTPRYLIKTRGQQVTLSCSPISGHRSVSWYQQTPGQGLQFLFEYFSETQRNKGNFPGRFSGRQFSNSRSEMNVSTLELGDSALYLCASSTGQLSYRQETQYFGPGTRLLVL.

The chain is built from TRBV14 and TRBJ2-7; 10 bases are a match to TRBD1. Germline values: CDR1 SGHDN, CDR2 FVKESK. With 4 bases clipped from V and 1 base from J, the junction kept 4 bases outside the gene matches. The CDR3 has 15 residues. This CDR3 reads CASSPAGQGSYEQYF. The CDR3 DNA follows: TGTGCCAGCAGCCCCGCGGGACAGGGGTCCTACGAGCAGTACTTC.

This sequence joins TRBV7-2 and TRBJ2-3; 8 bases map to TRBD2. The trim removed 5 bases at V and 9 bases at J, leaving 13 bases unmatched. CDR3 length: 15 residues. Germline CDR1 reads SGHTA; CDR2 reads FQGNSA. The CDR3 spells CASSPGGAGTETQYF. The CDR3 DNA sequence: TGTGCCAGCAGCCCCGGGGGGGCCGGGACGGAGACGCAGTATTTT.

The chain uses TRBV19 and TRBJ1-1; D is perhaps TRBD1 (5 bases). Trimming left V 9 bases short and J 0 bases short, with 11 bases between. The germline V gene encodes CDR1 LNHDA and CDR2 SQIVND (reference sequence). This CDR3 comprises 13 residues. DNA for the CDR3: TGTGCCAGCGGGGGGGTCATGAACACTGAAGCTTTCTTT. This gives the protein CASGGVMNTEAFF.

The V call is TRBV5-1, the J call TRBJ2-7; perhaps TRBD1 as D (5 bases). V was clipped by 0 bases and J by 2 bases, with 15 bases between them. The CDR3 is 16 amino acids. CDR1 is SGHRS, CDR2 YFSETQ, per germline. CDR3 DNA sequence: TGCGCCAGCAGCTTGGCCGTAAGACAGAGTCCCTACGAGCAGTACTTC. It yields the protein CASSLAVRQSPYEQYF.

This clone was observed once. The chain uses TRBV25-1 and TRBJ2-7; no clear D. Germline V CDR1 and CDR2: MGHDK, SYGVNS. Trimming left V 5 bases short and J 3 bases short, with 11 bases between. This CDR3 is 13 amino acids long. The CDR3, as DNA: TGTGCCAGCAGTCACCCTCCGGGCTACGAGCAGTACTTC. This encodes CASSHPPGYEQYF.

V and J are TRBV11-2 and TRBJ1-3; 10 positions match TRBD1. Germline CDR1 SGHAT, CDR2 FQNNGV. The CDR3 covers 18 residues. Germline trimming cut 4 bases from V and 3 bases from J; bases unmatched to any gene: 12. The CDR3, as DNA: TGTGCCAGCAGCTCGCCACGCCGACAGGGGGCGCGTGGAAACACCATATATTTT. Protein: CASSSPRRQGARGNTIYF.

This CDR3 reads CASSFTGTDLSYEQYF. CDR3 in DNA: TGTGCCAGCAGCTTCACCGGGACTGACCTCTCCTACGAGCAGTACTTC. V usage is TRBV5-6 and J usage is TRBJ2-7, with D perhaps TRBD2 (6 bases). In germline, CDR1 is SGHDT, CDR2 YYEEEE. CDR3 length: 16 amino acids. V was clipped by 2 bases and J by 0 bases, with 15 bases between them.

The V gene is TRBV11-2, the J gene TRBJ2-7; 9 nucleotides agree with TRBD1. The CDR3 is 16 amino acids. Germline assignment: CDR1 SGHAT and CDR2 FQNNGV. J was trimmed by 7 bases and V by 1 base; bases with no gene match: 11. CDR3 in DNA: TGTGCCAGCAGCTTAGGGATGGACAGGGGCCGGGATGAGCAGTACTTC. Translation: CASSLGMDRGRDEQYF.

The chain recombines TRBV4-1 with TRBJ2-3; TRBD1 agrees at 11 bases. The CDR3 length is 16 residues. After removal of 7 bases from V and 4 bases from J, the junction contained 10 bases not matched to a gene. Germline values: CDR1 MGHRA, CDR2 YSYEKL. The CDR3, as DNA: TGCGCCAGCACCCCGGCCCCGGGACAGGGGGCAGATACGCAGTATTTT. This gives the protein CASTPAPGQGADTQYF.

The chain carries TRBV7-2 and TRBJ2-1, with 8 positions matching TRBD1. Trimming cost V 4 bases and J 3 bases; bases outside gene matches: 5. Looked up from germline, CDR1 is SGHTA and CDR2 is FQGNSA. This CDR3 has 15 amino acids. CDR3 protein: CASSSAGTGYNEQFF. The CDR3 DNA follows: TGTGCCAGCAGCTCCGCCGGGACAGGCTACAATGAGCAGTTCTTC. The whole variable domain, filled in from reference TRBV7-2 and TRBJ2-1, reads GAGVSQSPSNKVTEKGKDVELRCDPISGHTALYWYRQSLGQGLEFLIYFQGNSAPDKSGLPSDRFSAERTGGSVSTLTIQRTQQEDSAVYLCASSSAGTGYNEQFFGPGTRLTVL.

This rearrangement joins TRBV9 to TRBJ2-7, with TRBD2 matching 10 bases. The germline CDR1 and CDR2 sequences are SGDLS and YYNGEE. CDR3 length: 15 residues. The V and J ends lost 4 bases and 0 bases, in that order; junction bases with no gene match: 4. CDR3 sequence reads: CASSIGLADSYEQYF. The CDR3 DNA is TGTGCCAGCAGCATCGGACTAGCGGACTCCTACGAGCAGTACTTC. Looking up the rest from reference TRBV9 and TRBJ2-7 gives the full variable domain: DSGVTQTPKHLITATGQRVTLRCSPRSGDLSVYWYQQSLDQGLQFLIQYYNGEERAKGNILERFSAQQFPDLHSELNLSSLELGDSALYFCASSIGLADSYEQYFGPGTRLTVT.

In this sample, this clone turned up once. The genes are TRBV20-1 and TRBJ1-2; D uncertain. This CDR3 has 11 amino acids. In germline, CDR1 is DFQATT, CDR2 SNEGSKA (reference sequence). Trimming cost V 7 bases and J 3 bases, with 9 bases left between them. CDR3 in amino acids: CSGPFDYGYTF. The CDR3 DNA follows: TGCAGTGGGCCTTTCGACTATGGCTACACCTTC.

This clone was picked up a small number of times. The chain recombines TRBV6-6 with TRBJ1-2; tentative D call: TRBD1 (6 bases). Germline-derived CDR1 and CDR2 are MNHNY and SVGAGI (reference sequence). The CDR3 is 20 residues long. V lost 6 bases and J lost 2, with 31 bases in between. Written as DNA, the CDR3 is TGTGCCAGCAGCAATCCCCCGGCCCGACAGGAAGGGAGGGAGAACTATGGCTACACCTTC. Protein product: CASSNPPARQEGRENYGYTF.

The rearrangement uses TRBV18 and TRBJ1-5; D perhaps matches TRBD1 (5 bases). The ends were cut back, 2 bases at V and 1 base at J, with 9 bases in the middle. Germline-derived CDR1 and CDR2 are KGHSH and LQKENI. The CDR3 is 15 residues long. CDR3: CASSPRGDSNQPQHF. CDR3 in DNA: TGTGCCAGCTCACCAAGGGGTGACAGCAATCAGCCCCAGCATTTT.

This sequence joins TRBV27 and TRBJ1-2; 8 bases fit TRBD1. Trimming cost V 2 bases and J 0 bases; bases outside gene matches: 5. The germline CDR1 and CDR2 sequences are MNHEY and SMNVEV (reference sequence). The CDR3 sequence is 16 residues long. Here the CDR3 reads CASSLKTGGTNYGYTF. In nucleotides, the CDR3 is TGTGCCAGCAGTTTAAAAACAGGGGGAACTAACTATGGCTACACCTTC.

The V call is TRBV29-1, the J call TRBJ2-2; 16 nucleotides agree with TRBD2. The ends lost 6 bases at V and 0 bases at J; junction bases unmatched: 4. From germline, CDR1 is SQVTM and CDR2 ANQGSEA. The CDR3 length is 17 residues. CDR3 amino acids: CSVSGTSGRANTGELFF. DNA of the CDR3: TGCAGCGTGTCCGGGACTAGCGGGAGGGCGAACACCGGGGAGCTGTTTTTT.

V gene TRBV5-3 combines with J gene TRBJ1-2; the D is unclear. TRBV5-3 is recorded as an ORF, its role being uncertain. The CDR3 has 11 amino acids. Trimming took off 7 bases at V and 4 bases at J, with 8 bases between the two ends. In DNA form, the CDR3 reads TGTGCCAGACAGGTCCCCTATGGCTACACCTTC. Translated, it gives CARQVPYGYTF.

The chain recombines TRBV25-1 with TRBJ2-3; D remains ambiguous. Germline lookup yields CDR1 MGHDK and CDR2 SYGVNS. This CDR3 comprises 13 residues. The V and J ends lost 6 bases and 3 bases respectively, with 10 bases between them. CDR3 DNA sequence: TGTGCCAGCAGCTCATACAAGACAGATACGCAGTATTTT. It encodes CASSSYKTDTQYF. The whole variable domain, filled in from reference TRBV25-1 and TRBJ2-3, reads EADIYQTPRYLVIGTGKKITLECSQTMGHDKMYWYQQDPGMELHLIHYSYGVNSTEKGDLSSESTVSRIRTEHFPLTLESARPSHTSQYLCASSSYKTDTQYFGPGTRLTVL.